A single sample is the source of the 27 T cell receptor beta chains below, sequenced in a study of CD4 and CD8 cells across lung adenocarcinoma regions. One entry per CDR3 protein results from TCRdb running MiXCR on the PCR reads. In the table there are about 5,300 distinct CDR3 sequences, approximately 67% of which are singletons. Sequencing was carried out using CD4+ T cells from the center of a lung tumor. These receptors all come from a female donor with lung adenocarcinoma. The CD4 and CD8 labels of this study may be unreliable.

This chain connects TRBV10-3 to TRBJ2-3; D possibly matches TRBD1 or TRBD2 (6 bases each). The end of the DNA fits TRBJ2-7 better, so the J call may be wrong. Germline CDR1 and CDR2: ENHRY and SYGVKD. The length of the CDR3 is 15 residues. The CDR3 bases are TGTGCCGGGGGGCCCGGTAACCGTGGCCCAGATACGCAGTACTTC. Translating gives CAGGPGNRGPDTQYF.

The rearrangement joins TRBV6-1 to TRBJ2-1, with 13 bases that match TRBD2. The CDR3 is made up of 16 amino acids. Germline assignment: CDR1 MNHNS and CDR2 SASEGT. Germline trimming cut 2 bases from V and 6 bases from J; bases unmatched to any gene: 4. The CDR3 region is CASSEPGLAGSNEQFF. As DNA, the CDR3 is TGTGCCAGCAGTGAACCGGGACTAGCGGGGAGCAATGAGCAGTTCTTC.

The chain links TRBV12-3 or TRBV12-4 to TRBJ1-1, with 10 bases lining up with TRBD1. This CDR3 contains 13 residues. The V segment lost 2 bases and the J segment 11 bases; nucleotides outside the gene matches: 5. DNA for the CDR3: TGTGCCAGCAGTTTAAGGGGACAGGGGTCGGCTTTCTTT. This gives the protein CASSLRGQGSAFF.

As concerns this clonotype: Sequence at one end of the junction differs from germline and may be a read error. The rearrangement joins TRBV6-1 to TRBJ2-1, with a possible D match to TRBD2 (5 bases). Germline assignment: CDR1 MNHNS and CDR2 SASEGT. The CDR3 consists of 10 residues. CDR3 amino acids: CASSTGELFF. The CDR3 region has the DNA TGTGCCAGCAGCACCGGGGAGCTGTTTTTC.

This clonotype was seen a few times. The chain employs TRBV6-5 and TRBJ2-1, with D unclear. Germline values: CDR1 MNHEY, CDR2 SVGAGI. This CDR3 has 13 residues. V was clipped by 4 bases and J by 9 bases, with 13 bases between them. The DNA of the CDR3 is TGTGCCAGCAGTTTCAACTCCCAGGCTGAGCAGTTCTTC. Translated, it gives CASSFNSQAEQFF.

By sample share, this clonotype is large (0.1 to 1%). The chain recombines TRBV6-1 with TRBJ2-1, with 9 bases aligning to TRBD1. This CDR3 is built from 14 residues. With 11 bases clipped from V and 2 bases from J, the junction kept 7 bases outside the gene matches. Per germline, CDR1 MNHNS and CDR2 SASEGT. The CDR3 DNA reads TGTGCCGTTCATCGACAGGGGGCCTACAATGAGCAGTTCTTC. Translating gives CAVHRQGAYNEQFF.

J is TRBJ2-1 and V is TRBV7-2; tentative D call: TRBD2 (5 bases). Germline CDR1 and CDR2: SGHTA and FQGNSA. This CDR3 region has 15 residues. Trimming cost V 1 base and J 5 bases, with 12 bases left between them. The CDR3 protein is CASSLDRSSHNEQFF. The CDR3 region has the DNA TGTGCCAGCAGCTTAGACCGGTCTAGCCACAATGAGCAGTTCTTC.

About this clonotype: At one end, the junction sequence differs from germline, possibly due to a read error. This sequence joins TRBV7-2 and TRBJ2-1, with 8 bases that match TRBD2. The CDR3 is 15 residues long. Germline V gives CDR1 SGHTA, CDR2 FQGNSA. The CDR3 spells CASSLGSGTTGEQFF. In nucleotides, the CDR3 is TGTGCCAGCAGCTTAGGTAGCGGGACCACCGGGGAGCAGTTTTTT.

The rearrangement uses TRBV6-1 and TRBJ2-1; TRBD1 aligns across 12 bases. TRBJ2-5 matches the DNA end more closely, so the J call is doubtful. CDR1 MNHNS and CDR2 SASEGT come from the germline V gene. The CDR3 sequence is 16 residues long. CDR3 in amino acids: CASRDPGQGARETQYF. The CDR3 DNA reads as TGTGCCAGCAGGGATCCGGGACAGGGGGCGAGGGAGACCCAGTACTTC.

This sequence joins TRBV12-3 or TRBV12-4 and TRBJ2-5; 8 bases fit TRBD1. This CDR3 is built from 14 residues. The junction had 2 bases not matched to a gene; V was cut back by 4 bases and J by 1 base. The CDR3 nucleotides are TGTGCCAGCAGTTCGGGGACAGGCCAAGAGACCCAGTACTTC. It specifies CASSSGTGQETQYF.

This clonotype turned up a few times. The gene calls are TRBV14 and TRBJ2-1; 7 positions agree with TRBD2. V gave up 4 bases and J gave up 6 bases; unmatched junction bases: 9. CDR3 length: 15 residues. Germline CDR1 SGHDN, CDR2 FVKESK. The CDR3 coding sequence is TGTGCCAGCAGCCTAGCGGAGGGGAGGGTCAATGAGCAGTTCTTC. Its protein product is CASSLAEGRVNEQFF.

CDR3 amino acids: CASSPTSGGYNEQFF. CDR3 nucleotide sequence: TGTGCCAGCAGCCCGACTAGCGGGGGCTACAATGAGCAGTTCTTC. The chain has TRBV11-2 and TRBJ2-1; 12 bases agree with TRBD2. Germline assignment: CDR1 SGHAT and CDR2 FQNNGV. The CDR3 consists of 15 residues. V shed 5 bases and J 3 bases; nucleotides not matched to a gene: 2.

This chain connects TRBV10-3 to TRBJ1-2; a possible D gene is TRBD1 (5 bases). CDR1 ENHRY and CDR2 SYGVKD come from the germline V gene. CDR3 size: 16 residues. V lost 3 bases and J lost 5, with 19 bases in between. This CDR3 is CAISDQAGLWGYGYTF. In DNA, the CDR3 is TGTGCCATCAGTGATCAGGCTGGACTCTGGGGGTATGGCTACACCTTC.

This clonotype was seen just once. One junction end disagrees with the germline gene, perhaps due to a read error. This chain connects TRBV6-1 to TRBJ2-2; D not resolved. CDR3 length equals 12 residues. Germline V lookup: CDR1 MNHNS, CDR2 SASEGT. The CDR3 loop is CDSCAKTGEQFF. The CDR3 DNA is TGTGACAGCTGTGCAAAGACCGGTGAGCAGTTTTTT.

This chain uses TRBV10-1 with TRBJ2-1; 11 nucleotides match TRBD1. In germline, CDR1 is WNHNN, CDR2 SYGVQD (reference sequence). The V and J ends lost 3 bases and 6 bases, in that order; junction bases with no gene match: 7. The CDR3 is 16 residues long. The CDR3 region has the DNA TGCGCCAGCAGTGATCTCGGACAGGGGGCTACCAATGAGCAGTTCTTC. Its translation: CASSDLGQGATNEQFF.

This rearrangement joins TRBV7-6 to TRBJ2-1, with TRBD1 identical over 7 bases. Matching the DNA end better, TRBJ2-5 makes the J call doubtful. Germline CDR1 SGHVS, CDR2 FNYEAQ. The CDR3 is 16 amino acids. CDR3 DNA sequence: TGTGCCAGCAGCTCAACCCCCGGACAGGTCAGAGAGACCCAGTACTTC. Translating gives CASSSTPGQVRETQYF.

This clonotype was seen a handful of times. The V call is TRBV7-2, the J call TRBJ1-1; 7 bases are a match to TRBD1. This CDR3 has 14 residues. CDR1 is SGHTA, CDR2 FQGNSA, per germline. J was trimmed by 5 bases and V by 5 bases; bases with no gene match: 8. Here the CDR3 DNA reads TGTGCCAGCAGCACCCGACAGGGAAGAACTGAAGCTTTCTTT. Its translation is CASSTRQGRTEAFF.

The chain couples TRBV7-6 to TRBJ2-4; the D gene is possibly TRBD2 (5 bases). Looked up from germline, CDR1 is SGHVS and CDR2 is FNYEAQ. CDR3 size: 16 residues. Deletions cut 5 bases from V and 8 bases from J, with 22 bases between. The CDR3 coding sequence is TGTGCCAGCAGCCCCCTAGCCAATGACAATGAAGACATTCAGTACTTC. It translates to CASSPLANDNEDIQYF.

The chain employs TRBV6-1 and TRBJ2-1, with TRBD1 matching over 10 bases. The DNA end lines up better with TRBJ2-7; the J call may be wrong. CDR1 is MNHNS, CDR2 SASEGT, per germline. This CDR3 region has 16 residues. In nucleotides, the CDR3 is TGTGCCAGCAGTGGTTGGGACAGGGGTTCCAAAAATGAGCAGTACTTC. This gives the protein CASSGWDRGSKNEQYF.

The chain carries TRBV7-2 and TRBJ1-3, with a weak D call TRBD1 (6 bases). The V and J ends lost 5 bases and 4 bases respectively, with 18 bases between them. Germline CDR1 reads SGHTA; CDR2 reads FQGNSA. The CDR3 runs to 16 residues. The CDR3 region has the DNA TGTGCCAGCAGCCTAAGTGTAGGGGGTAGGGGAAACACCATATATTTT. This translates into CASSLSVGGRGNTIYF.

V is TRBV12-3 or TRBV12-4 and J is TRBJ2-7, with D possibly being TRBD2 (6 bases). The ends were cut back, 6 bases at V and 7 bases at J, with 16 bases in the middle. The CDR3 is 13 residues long. The CDR3 coding sequence is TGTGCCAGCAGGCCGGGACGGGAGAGTGAGCAGTACTTC. It translates to CASRPGRESEQYF.

With regard to this clonotype: An end of the junction does not agree with germline; a read error may underlie this. The V gene is TRBV6-2 or TRBV6-3, the J gene TRBJ2-3; D is possibly TRBD2 (7 bases). The CDR3 length is 15 residues. From germline, CDR1 is MNHEY and CDR2 SVGEGT. CDR3 residues: CARGPGGGGQDTQYF. The DNA of the CDR3 is TGTGCCAGGGGCCCGGGGGGCGGTGGCCAAGATACGCAGTATTTC.

The J gene is TRBJ2-3, the V gene TRBV6-1; 9 bases are shared with TRBD1. V trimming: 6 bases; J trimming: 3 bases; junction bases outside the gene matches: 19. The length of the CDR3 is 19 residues. Looked up from germline, CDR1 is MNHNS and CDR2 is SASEGT. This CDR3 is CASSPGLQLGTGKTDTQYF. The CDR3 bases are TGTGCCAGCAGCCCAGGGTTGCAATTGGGGACAGGGAAGACAGATACGCAGTATTTT.

On this clonotype itself: One end of the junction does not line up with germline, which may come from a read error. V is TRBV7-2 and J is TRBJ2-3; 7 bases agree with TRBD1. The length of the CDR3 is 16 residues. CDR1 SGHTA and CDR2 FQGNSA come from the germline V gene. The CDR3 sequence: CASSARGGGDKETQYF. DNA for the CDR3: TGTGCCAGCAGCGCCCGAGGGGGCGGTGACAAAGAGACGCAGTACTTT.

This chain uses TRBV6-1 with TRBJ2-5; D remains unclear. The J call may be mistaken, given a closer DNA end match to TRBJ2-7. The CDR3 runs to 10 residues. Germline V gene data show CDR1 as MNHNS and CDR2 as SASEGT. The DNA for the CDR3 is TGTGCCACCAACCGTTACGAGCAGTACTTC. Protein sequence: CATNRYEQYF.

This clonotype was counted only a few times. The chain carries TRBV6-1 and TRBJ1-5, with D uncertain. The CDR3 length is 14 residues. Germline V gene data show CDR1 as MNHNS and CDR2 as SASEGT. V lost 7 bases and J 9 bases, leaving 19 bases between the germline ends. CDR3 amino acids: CASTNGPRYSPQHF. The CDR3 DNA is TGTGCCAGCACCAACGGACCGCGCTACTCGCCCCAGCATTTT.

The chain has TRBV6-5 and TRBJ1-2; 8 bases fit TRBD1. Germline-derived CDR1 and CDR2 are MNHEY and SVGAGI. The V gene end was trimmed by 4 bases and the J gene end by 8 bases; junction bases not matched to a gene: 9. The length of the CDR3 is 14 residues. The CDR3 sequence is CASSFRTGTGGYTF. CDR3 in DNA: TGTGCCAGCAGTTTCCGGACAGGGACGGGGGGCTACACCTTC.